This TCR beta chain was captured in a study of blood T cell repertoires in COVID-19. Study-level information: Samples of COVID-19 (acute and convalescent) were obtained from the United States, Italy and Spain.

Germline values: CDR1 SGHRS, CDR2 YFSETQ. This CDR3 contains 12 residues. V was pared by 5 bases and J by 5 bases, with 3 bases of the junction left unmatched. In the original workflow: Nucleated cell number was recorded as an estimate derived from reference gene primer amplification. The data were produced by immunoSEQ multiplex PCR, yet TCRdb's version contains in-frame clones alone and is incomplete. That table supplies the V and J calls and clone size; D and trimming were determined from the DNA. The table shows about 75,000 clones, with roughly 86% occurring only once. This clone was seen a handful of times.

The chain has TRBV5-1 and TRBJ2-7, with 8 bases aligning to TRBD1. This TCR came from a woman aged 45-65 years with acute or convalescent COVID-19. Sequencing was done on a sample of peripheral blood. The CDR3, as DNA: TGCGCCAGCAGGTCACAGGGGGACGAGCAGTACTTC. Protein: CASRSQGDEQYF. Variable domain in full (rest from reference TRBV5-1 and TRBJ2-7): KAGVTQTPRYLIKTRGQQVTLSCSPISGHRSVSWYQQTPGQGLQFLFEYFSETQRNKGNFPGRFSGRQFSNSRSEMNVSTLELGDSALYLCASRSQGDEQYFGPGTRLTVT.